The present entry profiles one T cell receptor beta chain with its context. Its antigen is unknown. TCRdb passed the 5' RACE reads through MiXCR, listing each CDR3 protein once. The sample records 400,000 or so distinct CDR3 sequences, 20% to 30% being singletons. This entry is derived from a study of CD8 T cells in ankylosing spondylitis. Findings of the study overall: Several of the motif variants were reported before in synovial fluid and blood from reactive arthritis. There was a TCR beta motif, made of eight highly homologous variants, that appeared characteristic of ankylosing spondylitis blood. Reportedly, matched ankylosing spondylitis synovial fluid was significantly enriched for disease-linked clones.

The CDR3 contains 13 residues. V lost 3 bases, J lost 8 bases, and 11 bases lay in between. CDR1 SGHNT and CDR2 YENEEA come from the germline V gene. This TCR was recovered from a male donor with ankylosing spondylitis. Sequencing was performed on blood, either unsorted or a sorted T cell fraction (not recorded which). The chain links TRBV11-3 to TRBJ2-1; D ambiguous. The CDR3 region has the DNA TGTGCCAGCAGCTTGAGCACCATCCATGAGCAGTTCTTC. Translating gives CASSLSTIHEQFF. The variable domain in full, with the rest retrieved from reference TRBV11-3 and TRBJ2-1, is EAGVVQSPRYKIIEKKQPVAFWCNPISGHNTLYWYLQNLGQGPELLIRYENEEAVDDSQLPKDRFSAERLKGVDSTLKIQPAELGDSAVYLCASSLSTIHEQFFGPGTRLTVL.